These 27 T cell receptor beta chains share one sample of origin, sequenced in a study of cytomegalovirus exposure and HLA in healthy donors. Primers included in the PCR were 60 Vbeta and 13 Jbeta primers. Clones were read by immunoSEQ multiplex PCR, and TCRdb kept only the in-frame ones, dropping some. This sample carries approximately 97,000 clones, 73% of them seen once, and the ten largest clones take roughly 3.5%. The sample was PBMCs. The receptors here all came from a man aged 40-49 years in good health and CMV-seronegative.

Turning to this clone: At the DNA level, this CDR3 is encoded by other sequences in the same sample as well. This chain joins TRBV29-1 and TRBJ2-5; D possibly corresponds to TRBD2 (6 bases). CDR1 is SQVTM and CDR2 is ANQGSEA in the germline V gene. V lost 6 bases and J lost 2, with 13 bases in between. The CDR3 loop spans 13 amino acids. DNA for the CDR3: TGCAGCGTGGGAGGACGGTTACAAGAGACCCAGTACTTC. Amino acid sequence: CSVGGRLQETQYF.

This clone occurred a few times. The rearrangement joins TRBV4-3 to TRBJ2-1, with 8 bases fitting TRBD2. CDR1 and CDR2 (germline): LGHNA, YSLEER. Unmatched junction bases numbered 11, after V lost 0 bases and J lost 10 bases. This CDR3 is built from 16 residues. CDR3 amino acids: CASSQDQTGGLWEQFF. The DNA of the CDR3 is TGCGCCAGCAGCCAAGATCAGACGGGGGGGCTTTGGGAGCAGTTCTTC.

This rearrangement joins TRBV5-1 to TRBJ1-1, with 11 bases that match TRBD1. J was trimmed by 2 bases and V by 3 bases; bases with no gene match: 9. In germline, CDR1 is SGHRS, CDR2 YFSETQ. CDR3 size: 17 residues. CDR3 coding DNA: TGCGCCAGCAGCTCCGTGAGAGGGACAGGGGGAAACACTGAAGCTTTCTTT. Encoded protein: CASSSVRGTGGNTEAFF. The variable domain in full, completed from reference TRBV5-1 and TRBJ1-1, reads KAGVTQTPRYLIKTRGQQVTLSCSPISGHRSVSWYQQTPGQGLQFLFEYFSETQRNKGNFPGRFSGRQFSNSRSEMNVSTLELGDSALYLCASSSVRGTGGNTEAFFGQGTRLTVV.

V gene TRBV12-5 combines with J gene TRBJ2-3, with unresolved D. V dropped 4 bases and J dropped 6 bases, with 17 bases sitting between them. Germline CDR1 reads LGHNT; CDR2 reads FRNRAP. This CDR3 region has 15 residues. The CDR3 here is CASGYSLTLADTQYF. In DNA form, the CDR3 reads TGTGCTAGTGGTTACTCCCTGACTTTAGCCGATACGCAGTATTTT. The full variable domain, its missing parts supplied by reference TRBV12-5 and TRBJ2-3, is DARVTQTPRHKVTEMGQEVTMRCQPILGHNTVFWYRQTMMQGLELLAYFRNRAPLDDSGMPKDRFSAEMPDATLATLKIQPSEPRDSAVYFCASGYSLTLADTQYFGPGTRLTVL.

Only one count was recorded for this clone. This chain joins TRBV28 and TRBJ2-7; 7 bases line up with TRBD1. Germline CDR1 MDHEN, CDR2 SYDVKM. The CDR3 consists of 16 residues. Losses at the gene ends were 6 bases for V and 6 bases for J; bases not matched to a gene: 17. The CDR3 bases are TGTGCCAGCAGAATATGGGGAGAGGGGGCCTCGGGCGAGCAGTACTTC. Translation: CASRIWGEGASGEQYF.

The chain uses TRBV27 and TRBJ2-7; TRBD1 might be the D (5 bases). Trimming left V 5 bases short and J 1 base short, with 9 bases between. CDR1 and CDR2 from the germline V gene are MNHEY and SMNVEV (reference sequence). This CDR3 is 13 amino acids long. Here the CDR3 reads CASSMDISYEQYF. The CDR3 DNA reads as TGTGCCAGCAGTATGGACATATCCTACGAGCAGTACTTC.

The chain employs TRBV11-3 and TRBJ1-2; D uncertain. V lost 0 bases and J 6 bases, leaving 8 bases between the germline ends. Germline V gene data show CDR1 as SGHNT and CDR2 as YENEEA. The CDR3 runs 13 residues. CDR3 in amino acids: CASSLDGHDGYTF. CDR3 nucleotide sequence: TGTGCCAGCAGCTTAGACGGTCACGATGGCTACACCTTC.

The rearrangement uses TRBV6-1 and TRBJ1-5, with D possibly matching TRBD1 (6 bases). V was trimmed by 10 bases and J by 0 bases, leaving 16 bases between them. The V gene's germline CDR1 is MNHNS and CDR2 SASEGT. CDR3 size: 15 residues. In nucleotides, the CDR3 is TGTGCCACCCTCGGGACATCTTATAGCAATCAGCCCCAGCATTTT. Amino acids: CATLGTSYSNQPQHF.

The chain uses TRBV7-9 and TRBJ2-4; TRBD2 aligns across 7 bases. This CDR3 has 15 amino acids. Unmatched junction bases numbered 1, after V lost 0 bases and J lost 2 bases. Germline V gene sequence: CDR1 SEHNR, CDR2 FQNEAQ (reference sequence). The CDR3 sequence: CASSLAGGTKNIQYF. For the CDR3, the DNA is TGTGCCAGCAGCTTAGCGGGGGGGACCAAAAACATTCAGTACTTC.

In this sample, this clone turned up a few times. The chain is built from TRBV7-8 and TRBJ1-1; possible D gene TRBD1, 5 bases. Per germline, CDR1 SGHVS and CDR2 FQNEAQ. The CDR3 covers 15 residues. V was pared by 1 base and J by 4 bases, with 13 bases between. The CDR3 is CASSLEPGGVTEAFF. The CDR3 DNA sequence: TGTGCCAGCAGCTTAGAGCCGGGAGGGGTCACTGAAGCTTTCTTT.

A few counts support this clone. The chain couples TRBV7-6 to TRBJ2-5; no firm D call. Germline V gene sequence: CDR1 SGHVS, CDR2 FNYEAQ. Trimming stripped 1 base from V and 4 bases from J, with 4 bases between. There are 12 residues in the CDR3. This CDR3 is CASSLVRETQYF. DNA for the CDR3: TGTGCCAGCAGCTTAGTCAGAGAGACCCAGTACTTC.

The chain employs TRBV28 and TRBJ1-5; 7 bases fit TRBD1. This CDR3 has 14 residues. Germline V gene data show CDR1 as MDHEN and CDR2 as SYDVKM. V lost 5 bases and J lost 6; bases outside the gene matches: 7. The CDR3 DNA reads TGTGCCAGCAGTACCGACAGGGCGGCTCAGCCCCAGCATTTT. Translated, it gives CASSTDRAAQPQHF.

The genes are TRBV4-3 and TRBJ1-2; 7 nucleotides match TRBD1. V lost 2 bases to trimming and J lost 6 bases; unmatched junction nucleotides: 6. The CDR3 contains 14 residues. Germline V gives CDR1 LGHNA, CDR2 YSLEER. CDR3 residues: CASSQKTGMDGYTF. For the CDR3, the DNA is TGCGCCAGCAGCCAAAAGACAGGGATGGATGGCTACACCTTC.

The CDR3 DNA is TGCAGCGTTGGTTACAGTAGGATGGATGGCTACACCTTC. The encoded protein is CSVGYSRMDGYTF. The chain employs TRBV29-1 and TRBJ1-2; D is unresolved. The ends were cut back, 4 bases at V and 6 bases at J, with 15 bases in the middle. Looked up from germline, CDR1 is SQVTM and CDR2 is ANQGSEA. The CDR3 has 13 amino acids. Full variable domain (rest looked up from reference TRBV29-1 and TRBJ1-2): SAVISQKPSRDICQRGTSLTIQCQVDSQVTMMFWYRQQPGQSLTLIATANQGSEATYESGFVIDKFPISRPNLTFSTLTVSNMSPEDSSIYLCSVGYSRMDGYTFGSGTRLTVV.

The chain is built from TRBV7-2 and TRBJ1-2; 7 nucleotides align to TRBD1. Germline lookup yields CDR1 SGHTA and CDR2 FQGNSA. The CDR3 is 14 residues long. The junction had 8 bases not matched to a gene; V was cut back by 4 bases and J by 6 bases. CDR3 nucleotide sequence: TGTGCCAGCAGCTCCCGACAGGGTAGAGATGGCTACACCTTC. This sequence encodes CASSSRQGRDGYTF. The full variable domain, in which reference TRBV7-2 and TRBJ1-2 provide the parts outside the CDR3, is GAGVSQSPSNKVTEKGKDVELRCDPISGHTALYWYRQSLGQGLEFLIYFQGNSAPDKSGLPSDRFSAERTGGSVSTLTIQRTQQEDSAVYLCASSSRQGRDGYTFGSGTRLTVV.

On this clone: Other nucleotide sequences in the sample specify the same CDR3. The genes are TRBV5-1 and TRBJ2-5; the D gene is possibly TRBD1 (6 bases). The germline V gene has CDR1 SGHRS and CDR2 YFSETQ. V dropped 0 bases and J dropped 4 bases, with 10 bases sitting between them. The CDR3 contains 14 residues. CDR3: CASSLVGAGETQYF. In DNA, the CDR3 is TGCGCCAGCAGCTTGGTGGGGGCCGGAGAGACCCAGTACTTC.

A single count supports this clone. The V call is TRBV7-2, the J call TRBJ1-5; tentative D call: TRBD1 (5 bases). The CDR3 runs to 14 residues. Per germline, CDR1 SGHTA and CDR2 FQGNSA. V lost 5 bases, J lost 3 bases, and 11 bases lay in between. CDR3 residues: CASSPDRDNQPQHF. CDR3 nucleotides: TGTGCCAGCAGCCCTGACAGAGACAATCAGCCCCAGCATTTT.

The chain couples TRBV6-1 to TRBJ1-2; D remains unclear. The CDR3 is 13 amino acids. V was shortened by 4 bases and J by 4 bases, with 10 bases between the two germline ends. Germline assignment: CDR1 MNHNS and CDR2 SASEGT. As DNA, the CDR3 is TGTGCCAGCAGTGGGTCTTCGGGCTATGGCTACACCTTC. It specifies CASSGSSGYGYTF.

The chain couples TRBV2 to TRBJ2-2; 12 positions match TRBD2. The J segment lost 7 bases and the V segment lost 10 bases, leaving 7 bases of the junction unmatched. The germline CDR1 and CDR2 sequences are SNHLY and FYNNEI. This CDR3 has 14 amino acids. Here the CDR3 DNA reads TGTGCCATACCGACTAGCGGGGGTCTCGGGGAGCTGTTTTTT. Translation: CAIPTSGGLGELFF.

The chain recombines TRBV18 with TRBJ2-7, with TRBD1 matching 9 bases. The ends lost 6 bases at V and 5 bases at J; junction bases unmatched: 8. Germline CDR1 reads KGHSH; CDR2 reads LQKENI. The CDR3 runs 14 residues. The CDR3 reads CASSSPDRGHEQYF. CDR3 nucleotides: TGTGCCAGCTCTTCCCCGGACAGGGGCCACGAGCAGTACTTC.

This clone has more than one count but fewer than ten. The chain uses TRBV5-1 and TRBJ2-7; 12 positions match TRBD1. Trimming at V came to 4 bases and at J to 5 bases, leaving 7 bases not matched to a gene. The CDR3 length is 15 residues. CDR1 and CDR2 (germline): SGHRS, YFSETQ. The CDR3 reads CASSVGQGAFHEQYF. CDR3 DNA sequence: TGCGCCAGCAGCGTGGGACAGGGGGCTTTCCACGAGCAGTACTTC. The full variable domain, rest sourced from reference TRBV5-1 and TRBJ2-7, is KAGVTQTPRYLIKTRGQQVTLSCSPISGHRSVSWYQQTPGQGLQFLFEYFSETQRNKGNFPGRFSGRQFSNSRSEMNVSTLELGDSALYLCASSVGQGAFHEQYFGPGTRLTVT.

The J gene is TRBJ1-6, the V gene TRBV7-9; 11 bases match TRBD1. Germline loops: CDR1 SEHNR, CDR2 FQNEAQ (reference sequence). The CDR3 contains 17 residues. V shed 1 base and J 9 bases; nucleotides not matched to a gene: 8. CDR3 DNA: TGTGCCAGCAGCTTAGTTCCGGGACAGGGGGTGGGTTCACCCCTCCACTTT. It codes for CASSLVPGQGVGSPLHF.

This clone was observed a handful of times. In DNA form, the CDR3 reads TGCGCCAGCAGCTTGGGAGGGAGGGGTGCCTACAATGAGCAGTTCTTC. It encodes CASSLGGRGAYNEQFF. The chain recombines TRBV5-1 with TRBJ2-1; TRBD2 agrees at 7 bases. Germline loops: CDR1 SGHRS, CDR2 YFSETQ. This CDR3 is built from 16 residues. Trimming took 0 bases from V and 2 from J; bases not matched to a gene: 5.

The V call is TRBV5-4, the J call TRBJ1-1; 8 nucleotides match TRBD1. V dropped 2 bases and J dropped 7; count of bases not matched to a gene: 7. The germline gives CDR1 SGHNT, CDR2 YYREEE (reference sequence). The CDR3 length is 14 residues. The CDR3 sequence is CASSLADRAGEAFF. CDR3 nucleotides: TGTGCCAGCAGCTTAGCGGACAGGGCCGGTGAAGCTTTCTTT.

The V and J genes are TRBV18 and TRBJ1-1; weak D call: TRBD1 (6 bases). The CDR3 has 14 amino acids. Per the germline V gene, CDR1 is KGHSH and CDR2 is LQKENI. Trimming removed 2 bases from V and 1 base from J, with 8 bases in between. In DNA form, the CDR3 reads TGTGCCAGCTCACCAAAGACAGGGAACACTGAAGCTTTCTTT. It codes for CASSPKTGNTEAFF.

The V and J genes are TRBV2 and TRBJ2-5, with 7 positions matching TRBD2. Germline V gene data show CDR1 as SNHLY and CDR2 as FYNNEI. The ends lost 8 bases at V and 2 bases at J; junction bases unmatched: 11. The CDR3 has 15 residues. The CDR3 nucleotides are TGTGCCAGCTATGTTCGGAGCGGGATTCAAGAGACCCAGTACTTC. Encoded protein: CASYVRSGIQETQYF.

CDR3 protein: CASSGRRLYGYTF. The DNA of the CDR3 is TGTGCCAGCAGCGGTCGGCGGCTCTATGGCTACACCTTC. The chain uses TRBV21-1 and TRBJ1-2. TRBV21-1 is noted as a pseudogene. The CDR3 totals 13 residues.